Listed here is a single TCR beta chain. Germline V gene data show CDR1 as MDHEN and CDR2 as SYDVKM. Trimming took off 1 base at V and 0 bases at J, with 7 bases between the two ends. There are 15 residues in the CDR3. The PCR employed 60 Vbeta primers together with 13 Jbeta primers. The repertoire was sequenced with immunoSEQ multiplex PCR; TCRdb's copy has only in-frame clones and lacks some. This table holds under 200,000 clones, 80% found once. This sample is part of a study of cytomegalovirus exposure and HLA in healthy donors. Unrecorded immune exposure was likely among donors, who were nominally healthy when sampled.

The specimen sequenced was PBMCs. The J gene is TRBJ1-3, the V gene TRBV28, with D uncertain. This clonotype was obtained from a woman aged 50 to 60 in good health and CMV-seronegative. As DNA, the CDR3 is TGTGCCAGCAGTTTATCACGAGGCTCTGGAAACACCATATATTTT. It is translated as CASSLSRGSGNTIYF. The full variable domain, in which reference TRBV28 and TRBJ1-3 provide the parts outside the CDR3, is DVKVTQSSRYLVKRTGEKVFLECVQDMDHENMFWYRQDPGLGLRLIYFSYDVKMKEKGDIPEGYSVSREKKERFSLILESASTNQTSMYLCASSLSRGSGNTIYFGEGSWLTVV.